Below are 19 T cell receptor beta chains sequenced from a single sample in a study of T cells in Graves' hyperthyroidism and ophthalmopathy. TCR beta CDR3 regions were amplified from RNA. First-round RT-PCR with HTBI primers amplified the TCR CDR3 region. TCRdb re-analysed the multiplex PCR reads in MiXCR, keeping a single row per CDR3 protein. The table includes 640,000 or so distinct CDR3 sequences, roughly 15% detected once. The sequencing sample was made of blood. The receptors shown here come from a woman aged 40 to 55 with Graves' ophthalmopathy.

This clonotype has ten or more counts. V usage is TRBV7-3 and J usage is TRBJ2-2; the D gene is possibly TRBD2 (6 bases). Trimming removed 5 bases from V and 5 bases from J, with 15 bases in between. The CDR3 spans 15 residues. The germline CDR1 and CDR2 sequences are SGHTA and FQGTGA. CDR3 region: CASSPGGTGTGELFF. The CDR3 coding sequence is TGTGCCAGCAGCCCCGGCGGGACGGGGACCGGGGAGCTGTTTTTT.

At least ten counts were recorded for this clonotype. The chain uses TRBV28 and TRBJ1-2; D ambiguous. CDR1 is MDHEN and CDR2 is SYDVKM in the germline V gene. With 5 bases removed from V and 7 bases from J, the gap between germline ends came to 8 bases. This CDR3 has 11 amino acids. CDR3 protein: CASSGAAGYTF. As DNA, the CDR3 is TGTGCCAGCAGTGGCGCTGCTGGCTACACCTTC.

The rearrangement uses TRBV5-1 and TRBJ2-5; 7 nucleotides agree with TRBD2. Trimming took 0 bases from V and 5 from J; bases not matched to a gene: 10. This CDR3 spans 16 amino acids. The germline CDR1 and CDR2 sequences are SGHRS and YFSETQ. In nucleotides, the CDR3 is TGCGCCAGCAGCTTGGCCGCAGGGATGGGGGGGGAGACCCAGTACTTC. Encoded protein: CASSLAAGMGGETQYF. Filled out from reference TRBV5-1 and TRBJ2-5, the complete variable domain reads KAGVTQTPRYLIKTRGQQVTLSCSPISGHRSVSWYQQTPGQGLQFLFEYFSETQRNKGNFPGRFSGRQFSNSRSEMNVSTLELGDSALYLCASSLAAGMGGETQYFGPGTRLLVL.

This clonotype was counted many times. The chain has TRBV19 and TRBJ1-1; D unresolved. CDR1 is LNHDA and CDR2 is SQIVND in the germline V gene (reference sequence). Trimming took off 5 bases at V and 5 bases at J, with 15 bases between the two ends. This CDR3 comprises 14 residues. The CDR3 bases are TGTGCCAGTAGTGGAGACCGGGCCCCTACTGAAGCTTTCTTT. It yields the protein CASSGDRAPTEAFF.

This clonotype has at least ten counts. The CDR3 sequence: CAWSLTARDWTQYF. In nucleotides, the CDR3 is TGTGCCTGGAGTCTAACAGCCCGGGACTGGACCCAGTACTTC. This rearrangement joins TRBV30 to TRBJ2-5; tentative D call: TRBD2 (6 bases). Trimming took off 2 bases at V and 7 bases at J, with 17 bases between the two ends. Germline-derived CDR1 and CDR2 are GTSNPN and SVGIG (reference sequence). The CDR3 contains 14 residues. Using reference TRBV30 and TRBJ2-5 for the parts outside the CDR3, the full variable domain is SQTIHQWPATLVQPVGSPLSLECTVEGTSNPNLYWYRQAAGRGLQLLFYSVGIGQISSEVPQNLSASRPQDRQFILSSKKLLLSDSGFYLCAWSLTARDWTQYFGPGTRLLVL.

The chain has TRBV24-1 and TRBJ2-5; D may correspond to TRBD1 or TRBD2 (6 bases each). Deletions cut 5 bases from V and 2 bases from J, with 14 bases between. This CDR3 is 15 amino acids long. Germline V gene lookup returns CDR1 KGHDR and CDR2 SFDVKD. CDR3 region: CATSAGAGSQETQYF. The CDR3 bases are TGTGCCACCAGTGCGGGGGCCGGTTCGCAAGAGACCCAGTACTTC.

This clonotype was counted many times. V is TRBV20-1 and J is TRBJ1-2; a weak D match, TRBD1 (5 bases). This CDR3 region has 14 residues. The germline V gene encodes CDR1 DFQATT and CDR2 SNEGSKA (reference sequence). The V end was cut by 5 bases, the J end by 1 base, with 14 bases between. CDR3 in amino acids: CSAPKLDSNYGYTF. DNA for the CDR3: TGCAGTGCTCCGAAGCTTGACAGTAACTATGGCTACACCTTC.

The CDR3 loop is CASGTPRRPADSEQYF. The CDR3 bases are TGTGCCAGCGGAACGCCCCGCAGGCCGGCGGATTCCGAGCAGTACTTC. This chain joins TRBV28 and TRBJ2-7; D gene unclear. This CDR3 has 16 residues. The germline CDR1 and CDR2 sequences are MDHEN and SYDVKM. Deletions cut 8 bases from V and 6 bases from J, with 26 bases between.

The chain carries TRBV6-4 and TRBJ2-2; TRBD1 might be the D (6 bases). This CDR3 spans 14 amino acids. V was cut by 3 bases and J by 4 bases, with 9 bases left in between. The V gene's germline CDR1 is MRHNA and CDR2 SNTAGT. This CDR3 reads CASSEQGATGELFF. The DNA of the CDR3 is TGTGCCAGCAGTGAACAGGGAGCCACCGGGGAGCTGTTTTTT.

This clonotype was seen many times. The V and J genes are TRBV11-2 and TRBJ1-1, with TRBD1 identical over 8 bases. Per the germline V gene, CDR1 is SGHAT and CDR2 is FQNNGV. V lost 5 bases and J lost 1; bases outside the gene matches: 12. The CDR3 spans 17 residues. The CDR3 loop reads CASSPSPGTGWNTEAFF. CDR3 nucleotide sequence: TGTGCCAGCAGCCCCAGTCCCGGGACAGGTTGGAACACTGAAGCTTTCTTT.

This clonotype was observed a few times. This rearrangement joins TRBV29-1 to TRBJ1-2; 9 bases are a match to TRBD1. This CDR3 is 12 amino acids long. The V gene end was trimmed by 8 bases and the J gene end by 4 bases; junction bases not matched to a gene: 5. CDR1 is SQVTM and CDR2 is ANQGSEA in the germline V gene. The DNA of the CDR3 is TGCAGCATCCTACAGGGGGCCTATGGCTACACCTTC. Protein product: CSILQGAYGYTF.

This clonotype occurred many times. The genes are TRBV6-2 or TRBV6-3 and TRBJ2-7, with TRBD2 identical over 8 bases. Germline CDR1 reads MNHEY; CDR2 reads SVGEGT. The length of the CDR3 is 15 residues. The V and J ends lost 2 bases and 4 bases, in that order; junction bases with no gene match: 7. CDR3 coding DNA: TGTGCCAGCAGTTACCTCAGCGGGAGAGCATACGAGCAGTACTTC. The encoded protein is CASSYLSGRAYEQYF.

This clonotype showed up many times. The V gene is TRBV5-1, the J gene TRBJ2-7, with 8 bases matching TRBD2. J was trimmed by 4 bases and V by 5 bases; bases with no gene match: 8. The germline CDR1 and CDR2 sequences are SGHRS and YFSETQ. This CDR3 spans 14 amino acids. The chain's CDR3 is CASSLSGSLYEQYF. The CDR3 DNA is TGCGCCAGCAGTCTCAGCGGGAGTTTATACGAGCAGTACTTC.

This clonotype was counted at least ten times. The chain links TRBV24-1 to TRBJ2-2, with 7 bases lining up with TRBD1. CDR1 and CDR2 from the germline V gene are KGHDR and SFDVKD. The CDR3 covers 17 residues. V lost 4 bases and J lost 1; bases outside the gene matches: 8. CDR3 sequence: CATSDGLGQRNTGELFF. In nucleotides, the CDR3 is TGTGCCACCAGTGACGGTCTGGGACAGAGGAACACCGGGGAGCTGTTTTTT.

This clonotype has a handful of counts. This chain uses TRBV11-1 with TRBJ2-2; TRBD1 matches at 9 bases. This CDR3 is 17 amino acids long. Germline V CDR1 and CDR2: SGHAT, FQDESV (reference sequence). V lost 7 bases to trimming and J lost 7 bases; unmatched junction nucleotides: 16. The DNA for the CDR3 is TGTGCCAGCAACGGGGACAGGGAAGTTTCACATGTCGGGGAGCTGTTTTTT. Translated: CASNGDREVSHVGELFF.

V is TRBV6-5 and J is TRBJ1-1; D unresolved. CDR1 MNHEY and CDR2 SVGAGI come from the germline V gene. Between the trimmed V and J ends, which lost 2 bases and 1 base, there was a span of 11 bases. This CDR3 is 15 amino acids long. CDR3 nucleotides: TGTGCCAGCAGTTACATGGGCCAGAGGAACACTGAAGCTTTCTTT. This codes for CASSYMGQRNTEAFF.

The genes are TRBV4-1 and TRBJ1-5, with D hard to call. Germline assignment: CDR1 MGHRA and CDR2 YSYEKL. V was cut by 0 bases and J by 7 bases, with 10 bases left in between. CDR3 length equals 14 residues. CDR3 sequence: CASSQENRRQPQHF. CDR3 DNA: TGCGCCAGCAGCCAAGAAAACAGAAGGCAGCCCCAGCATTTT.

There are many counts of this clonotype. The chain combines TRBV18 with TRBJ1-5; D unclear. Germline V CDR1 and CDR2: KGHSH, LQKENI. V lost 3 bases, J lost 0 bases, and 9 bases lay in between. The CDR3 consists of 15 residues. CDR3 in DNA: TGTGCCAGCTCACCCGGTCGGGTTAGCAATCAGCCCCAGCATTTT. This translates into CASSPGRVSNQPQHF.

This clonotype was seen only a few times. DNA of the CDR3: TGTGCCAGCACCGACAGTGTTGCTAACACTGAAGCTTTCTTT. As protein: CASTDSVANTEAFF. V gene TRBV6-2 or TRBV6-3 combines with J gene TRBJ1-1, with D perhaps matching TRBD1 (5 bases). This CDR3 spans 14 amino acids. The V gene's germline CDR1 is MNHEY and CDR2 SVGEGT. V lost 7 bases and J 2 bases, leaving 14 bases between the germline ends.